Below, 9 T cell receptor beta chains from the same sample are listed, as sequenced in a study of blood T cell repertoires in COVID-19 (TCRdb year 2020). Receptors were amplified or captured by the immunoSEQ multiplex PCR assay. TCRdb provides this immuneACCESS table in a form limited to in-frame rearrangements. Some clones are lacking; in checked studies, under half of them reflect an unresolved V gene, and why the rest are absent is not known. The sample has approximately 350,000 clones on record, 70% to 90% of them singletons. The ten largest clones add up to around 7.5% of the sample. Sample: peripheral blood. The receptors originated from a woman aged 55-70 years with COVID-19, enrolled during active disease.

The chain has TRBV19 and TRBJ2-1; 10 nucleotides match TRBD2. The CDR3 runs 17 residues. The germline V gene has CDR1 LNHDA and CDR2 SQIVND (reference sequence). V lost 2 bases and J lost 2; bases outside the gene matches: 6. DNA of the CDR3: TGTGCCAGTAGTATACAAGCGACTAGCGGGCCCTACAATGAGCAGTTCTTC. This encodes CASSIQATSGPYNEQFF. Full variable domain (rest looked up from reference TRBV19 and TRBJ2-1): DGGITQSPKYLFRKEGQNVTLSCEQNLNHDAMYWYRQDPGQGLRLIYYSQIVNDFQKGDIAEGYSVSREKKESFPLTVTSAQKNPTAFYLCASSIQATSGPYNEQFFGPGTRLTVL.

The V call is TRBV6-6, the J call TRBJ2-1; D is ambiguous. The CDR3 covers 13 residues. Trimming removed 2 bases from V and 9 bases from J, with 11 bases in between. Germline V CDR1 and CDR2: MNHNY, SVGAGI (reference sequence). The CDR3 protein is CASSYEARGEQFF. CDR3 nucleotide sequence: TGTGCCAGCAGTTACGAAGCAAGAGGTGAGCAGTTCTTC.

This chain connects TRBV30 to TRBJ1-6; no firm D call. The CDR3 length is 14 residues. The ends were cut back, 0 bases at V and 6 bases at J, with 9 bases in the middle. In germline, CDR1 is GTSNPN, CDR2 SVGIG (reference sequence). CDR3 protein: CAWSVELPNSPLHF. In nucleotides, the CDR3 is TGTGCCTGGAGTGTGGAGCTCCCTAATTCACCCCTCCACTTT.

The chain joins TRBV30 to TRBJ1-2; 7 nucleotides line up with TRBD1. Per the germline V gene, CDR1 is GTSNPN and CDR2 is SVGIG (reference sequence). CDR3 length: 15 residues. Germline trimming cut 3 bases from V and 1 base from J; bases unmatched to any gene: 8. CDR3 sequence: CAWRGQAGFNYGYTF. The DNA of the CDR3 is TGTGCCTGGAGAGGACAGGCCGGGTTTAACTATGGCTACACCTTC.

This sequence joins TRBV5-1 and TRBJ2-1; perhaps TRBD2 as D (6 bases). V dropped 2 bases and J dropped 9 bases, with 15 bases sitting between them. Germline V gene data show CDR1 as SGHRS and CDR2 as YFSETQ. The CDR3 is made up of 14 amino acids. Written as DNA, the CDR3 is TGCGCCAGCAGCTTCACGACTAGGCCCGGTGAGCAGTTCTTC. It is translated as CASSFTTRPGEQFF.

This rearrangement joins TRBV4-2 to TRBJ2-1, with 8 bases matching TRBD2. In germline, CDR1 is LGHNA, CDR2 YNFKEQ. Trimming removed 2 bases from V and 4 bases from J; junction bases left unmatched: 4. The CDR3 is made up of 15 amino acids. CDR3 nucleotide sequence: TGTGCCAGCAGCCAAACTAGCGGACCTTACAATGAGCAGTTCTTC. Protein product: CASSQTSGPYNEQFF.

The genes are TRBV24-1 and TRBJ1-2; D may be TRBD1 (6 bases). From germline, CDR1 is KGHDR and CDR2 SFDVKD. The CDR3 contains 12 residues. V was clipped by 3 bases and J by 7 bases, with 8 bases between them. This CDR3 is CATSDPGAGYTF. As DNA, the CDR3 is TGTGCCACCAGTGATCCAGGGGCTGGCTACACCTTC.

V is TRBV4-1 and J is TRBJ2-2; D is perhaps TRBD2 (7 bases). Germline V lookup: CDR1 MGHRA, CDR2 YSYEKL. This CDR3 comprises 17 residues. V was cut by 1 base and J by 0 bases, with 12 bases left in between. The CDR3 DNA is TGCGCCAGCAGCCAAGCTCGGGGGGCCTCGAACACCGGGGAGCTGTTTTTT. Amino acid sequence: CASSQARGASNTGELFF.

This clone turned up a few times. This chain connects TRBV3-1 (or the pseudogene TRBV3-2) to TRBJ1-5; D is undetermined. The CDR3 totals 13 residues. The germline CDR1 and CDR2 sequences are LGHDT and YNNKEL (reference sequence). Trimming removed 4 bases from V and 5 bases from J, with 9 bases in between. The CDR3 DNA reads TGTGCCAGCAGCCTCCGCGCTGATCAGCCCCAGCATTTT. Its translation: CASSLRADQPQHF.